In its sample, the clone carrying this T cell receptor (beta chain) was seen a few times. Its antigen is still unknown. The germline gene is not matched at one end of the junction; a read error may be the cause. Germline assignment: CDR1 SGHNT and CDR2 YENEEA. This CDR3 is 14 amino acids long. This sample's RNA came from whole unsorted tissue. More than 3 cm separated this lung sample from the edge of the tumor. These data originate in a study of tumor and adjacent non-tumor tissue in lung cancer. A modified ARM-PCR protocol with three rounds of nested PCR amplified TCRbeta. TCRdb used MiXCR to reprocess the multiplex PCR reads, holding one entry per CDR3 protein. The sample lists over 40,000 distinct CDR3 sequences, roughly three fifths occurring once. Whole-study findings and limits: Tumor tissue had significantly higher TCR diversity than normal lung. Tumor repertoires had a smaller top 100 clone share than normal lung.

The J gene is TRBJ1-1, the V gene TRBV11-3; a possible D gene is TRBD1 (5 bases). The TCR originated in a woman aged 40 to 50 with non-small cell lung cancer. The sample taken for sequencing was distant non-tumor lung tissue. This CDR3 reads CVSSSMGTGTEAFF. In DNA, the CDR3 is TGTGTCAGCAGCTCTATGGGGACGGGGACTGAAGCTTTCTTT.